These 30 T cell receptor beta chains were sequenced from one sample in a study of response to subunit inactivated influenza vaccine. One entry per CDR3 protein results from TCRdb running MiXCR on the RT-PCR reads. The table has 500,000 to 650,000 distinct CDR3 sequences, approximately 7.7% seen once. This material consisted of PBMCs from blood, taken less than 30 months after vaccination. These receptors came from a man aged 45-69 years who received an inactivated influenza vaccine.

In this sample, this clonotype turned up a few times. The chain combines TRBV6-2 or TRBV6-3 with TRBJ2-1; D gene unclear. The CDR3 is made up of 18 amino acids. CDR1 and CDR2 from the germline V gene are MNHEY and SVGEGT. V lost 2 bases, J lost 0 bases, and 17 bases lay in between. The CDR3 DNA follows: TGTGCCAGCAGTTACCAAAACAGCTGGCTAAGCTCCTACAATGAGCAGTTCTTC. Its translation is CASSYQNSWLSSYNEQFF.

The CDR3 loop is CASSQSPVYNEQFF. Written as DNA, the CDR3 is TGTGCCAGCAGCCAGTCCCCGGTTTACAATGAGCAGTTCTTC. V is TRBV12-3 or TRBV12-4 and J is TRBJ2-1; unclear D gene. Trimming cost V 6 bases and J 4 bases, with 13 bases left between them. The CDR3 length is 14 residues.

This clonotype was counted between two and nine times. V and J are TRBV10-3 and TRBJ2-7; 7 nucleotides align to TRBD1. Germline V gene data show CDR1 as ENHRY and CDR2 as SYGVKD. The V gene end was trimmed by 6 bases and the J gene end by 0 bases; junction bases not matched to a gene: 8. The CDR3 is made up of 15 amino acids. CDR3 nucleotide sequence: TGTGCCATCAGAATAGGGACAGAATACTCCTACGAGCAGTACTTC. This sequence encodes CAIRIGTEYSYEQYF.

This clonotype was found many times. The chain has TRBV5-5 and TRBJ1-6; tentative D call: TRBD1 (5 bases). Germline V gene sequence: CDR1 SGHKS, CDR2 YYEKEE (reference sequence). V gave up 0 bases and J gave up 8 bases, with 9 bases separating them. The CDR3 sequence is 14 residues long. The CDR3 sequence is CASSLEGTDSPLHF. The CDR3 nucleotides read TGTGCCAGCAGCTTGGAAGGGACCGATTCACCCCTCCACTTT.

This clonotype was found a few times. This chain links TRBV3-1 with TRBJ2-3, with D possibly TRBD2 on 6 matching bases. Germline loops: CDR1 LGHDT, CDR2 YNNKEL (reference sequence). V was shortened by 0 bases and J by 0 bases, with 10 bases between the two germline ends. This CDR3 has 16 residues. The DNA of the CDR3 is TGTGCCAGCAGCCAAGATTGGGGGACTAGCACAGATACGCAGTATTTT. It is translated as CASSQDWGTSTDTQYF.

A few counts support this clonotype. The chain combines TRBV5-1 with TRBJ2-1, with 10 bases aligning to TRBD1. The V gene's germline CDR1 is SGHRS and CDR2 YFSETQ. CDR3 length equals 15 residues. The junction had 7 bases not matched to a gene; V was cut back by 0 bases and J by 10 bases. The CDR3 here is CASSLVGTGEKEQFF. The CDR3 DNA sequence: TGCGCCAGCAGCTTGGTGGGGACAGGGGAAAAAGAGCAGTTCTTC.

This clonotype was picked up a small number of times. The V and J genes are TRBV5-5 and TRBJ2-2; 7 bases match TRBD1. Trimming at V came to 2 bases and at J to 0 bases, leaving 4 bases not matched to a gene. Germline CDR1 SGHKS, CDR2 YYEKEE (reference sequence). The CDR3 spans 16 residues. CDR3: CASSFEGAANTGELFF. DNA of the CDR3: TGTGCCAGCAGCTTTGAGGGGGCGGCGAACACCGGGGAGCTGTTTTTT.

The chain carries TRBV20-1 and TRBJ1-5; D not certain. Looked up from germline, CDR1 is DFQATT and CDR2 is SNEGSKA (reference sequence). Trimming stripped 4 bases from V and 1 base from J, with 11 bases between. The CDR3 runs to 14 residues. CDR3 DNA sequence: TGCAGTGCTATTCTCCCGGGAAGCAATCAGCCCCAGCATTTT. This codes for CSAILPGSNQPQHF.

For this clonotype: Possible read error: a much larger clone is one base away. The V gene is TRBV9, the J gene TRBJ2-7; D is uncertain. From germline, CDR1 is SGDLS and CDR2 YYNGEE. V was clipped by 4 bases and J by 7 bases, with 21 bases between them. The CDR3 is made up of 15 amino acids. CDR3 sequence: CASSTKSDALGEQYF. CDR3 bases: TGTGCCAGCAGCACAAAATCGGACGCCCTGGGAGAGCAGTACTTC.

This clonotype was seen ten or more times. The chain has TRBV11-2 and TRBJ2-1; weak D call: TRBD1 (5 bases). Trimming removed 0 bases at V and 12 bases at J, with 18 bases between. The CDR3 is 15 residues long. Germline V gives CDR1 SGHAT, CDR2 FQNNGV. The CDR3 DNA reads as TGTGCCAGCAGCTTAGATGGATGGGCACTTCAGGGGCAGTTCTTC. It codes for CASSLDGWALQGQFF.

This clonotype has more than one count but fewer than ten. This chain joins TRBV6-2 or TRBV6-3 and TRBJ2-7; the D gene is possibly TRBD2 (8 bases). Germline CDR1 and CDR2: MNHEY and SVGEGT. Trimming removed 2 bases at V and 0 bases at J, with 14 bases between. The CDR3 is 16 amino acids. CDR3 DNA sequence: TGTGCCAGCAGTTACCCCAGGGGGACTAGCTCCTACGAGCAGTACTTC. Translation gives CASSYPRGTSSYEQYF.

This chain links TRBV5-6 with TRBJ2-2; D unresolved. The CDR3 contains 12 residues. CDR1 and CDR2 (germline): SGHDT, YYEEEE. V shed 1 base and J shed 7 bases, with 5 bases lying between them. The CDR3 here is CASSLFYGELFF. The CDR3, as DNA: TGTGCCAGCAGCTTGTTTTACGGGGAGCTGTTTTTT.

This rearrangement joins TRBV20-1 to TRBJ2-5; TRBD1 matches 10 bases. Losses at the gene ends were 0 bases for V and 5 bases for J; bases not matched to a gene: 6. This CDR3 contains 15 residues. Germline values: CDR1 DFQATT, CDR2 SNEGSKA (reference sequence). CDR3 amino acids: CSARDLTGGRETQYF. CDR3 in DNA: TGCAGTGCTAGAGATCTGACAGGGGGCAGGGAGACCCAGTACTTC.

This chain joins TRBV29-1 and TRBJ1-1; 7 nucleotides agree with TRBD1. J was trimmed by 1 base and V by 2 bases; bases with no gene match: 1. This CDR3 has 13 residues. Germline V gives CDR1 SQVTM, CDR2 ANQGSEA. The CDR3 DNA reads TGCAGCGTTGAACGACAGGGGAACACTGAAGCTTTCTTT. It yields the protein CSVERQGNTEAFF.

This clonotype was found many times. The gene calls are TRBV5-6 and TRBJ2-7; D could derive from TRBD1 or TRBD2 (5 bases each). V lost 4 bases and J 2 bases, leaving 19 bases between the germline ends. There are 16 residues in the CDR3. Germline V CDR1 and CDR2: SGHDT, YYEEEE. CDR3 in amino acids: CASSRLNRLGAYEQYF. The CDR3 bases are TGTGCCAGCAGCCGTCTGAACAGGCTGGGGGCCTACGAGCAGTACTTC.

Concerning this clonotype: A single base separates this from a much larger clone, so it may be a read error. The gene calls are TRBV5-8 and TRBJ1-1; TRBD1 might be the D (6 bases). This CDR3 is built from 13 residues. Trimming took 9 bases from V and 1 from J, leaving 13 bases between them. The germline V gene encodes CDR1 SGHTS and CDR2 YDEGEE. CDR3 in DNA: TGTGCCACCGACAGGCTCCAGAACACTGAAGCTTTCTTT. Translated, it gives CATDRLQNTEAFF.

In its sample, this clonotype was seen a few times. CDR3 nucleotide sequence: TGCAGTGCCATCGCCGGGACAGGGGTTGAAAAACTGTTTTTT. Encoded protein: CSAIAGTGVEKLFF. The rearrangement uses TRBV20-1 and TRBJ1-4; TRBD1 aligns across 10 bases. This CDR3 has 14 amino acids. Germline V gives CDR1 DFQATT, CDR2 SNEGSKA (reference sequence). The junction had 8 bases not matched to a gene; V was cut back by 6 bases and J by 7 bases.

The rearrangement uses TRBV21-1 and TRBJ1-5; the table names TRBD1, a call not compared with the DNA. TRBV21-1 is a recognized pseudogene. This CDR3 has 17 residues. CDR3 sequence (DNA): TGTGCCAGCAGTAAGGACAGGGGGAATAGTCGAGGTCAGCCCCAGCATTTT. Encoded protein: CASSKDRGNSRGQPQHF.

In its sample, this clonotype was seen a few times. The chain is built from TRBV5-1 and TRBJ2-3; D gene uncertain. The CDR3 consists of 13 residues. Trimming stripped 3 bases from V and 4 bases from J, with 9 bases between. Germline V gene data show CDR1 as SGHRS and CDR2 as YFSETQ. The DNA for the CDR3 is TGCGCCAGCAGCTCCTCAGGCTCAGATACGCAGTATTTT. Translated: CASSSSGSDTQYF. The whole variable domain, filled in from reference TRBV5-1 and TRBJ2-3, reads KAGVTQTPRYLIKTRGQQVTLSCSPISGHRSVSWYQQTPGQGLQFLFEYFSETQRNKGNFPGRFSGRQFSNSRSEMNVSTLELGDSALYLCASSSSGSDTQYFGPGTRLTVL.

This clonotype has ten or more counts. The gene calls are TRBV12-3 or TRBV12-4 and TRBJ1-3; D is possibly TRBD1 (5 bases). The V end lost 5 bases, the J end lost 0 bases, and 11 bases lay between the germline ends. The CDR3 runs 15 residues. In DNA, the CDR3 is TGTGCCAGCAGTCTCAGGGCAGGCTCTGGAAACACCATATATTTT. Encoded protein: CASSLRAGSGNTIYF.

There are a few counts of this clonotype. The chain links TRBV4-2 to TRBJ1-1, with D perhaps matching TRBD1 (5 bases). Germline CDR1 LGHNA, CDR2 YNFKEQ. The V gene lost 0 bases and the J gene lost 4 bases, with 12 bases spanning the gap. The CDR3 has 15 amino acids. The DNA for the CDR3 is TGTGCCAGCAGCCAAGAAAATCGGCAGGGCACTGAAGCTTTCTTT. It translates to CASSQENRQGTEAFF.

On this clonotype: One junction end does not reproduce the germline sequence, and a read error may be involved. V and J are TRBV20-1 and TRBJ2-2; 9 bases match TRBD2. CDR1 DFQATT and CDR2 SNEGSKA come from the germline V gene (reference sequence). CDR3 length: 15 amino acids. The CDR3 nucleotides are TGCTGTGCTAGTTCTAGCGGGACTTCGACCGGGGAGCTGTTTTTT. Amino acid sequence: CCASSSGTSTGELFF.

The rearrangement joins TRBV6-5 to TRBJ2-3; TRBD1 might be the D (5 bases). CDR1 is MNHEY, CDR2 SVGAGI, per germline. This CDR3 spans 15 amino acids. V lost 1 base and J 2 bases, leaving 10 bases between the germline ends. CDR3 region: CASSYWNRYTDTQYF. CDR3 nucleotides: TGTGCCAGCAGTTACTGGAACAGGTACACAGATACGCAGTATTTT.

This clonotype appeared many times. The chain couples TRBV27 to TRBJ1-6, with unresolved D. The V end was cut by 7 bases, the J end by 1 base, with 5 bases between. CDR1 MNHEY and CDR2 SMNVEV come from the germline V gene (reference sequence). This CDR3 region has 13 residues. This CDR3 is CASTLSYNSPLHF. As DNA, the CDR3 is TGTGCCAGCACGTTATCCTATAATTCACCCCTCCACTTT.

The rearrangement uses TRBV7-2 and TRBJ2-1; 7 bases agree with TRBD1. With 7 bases clipped from V and 6 bases from J, the junction kept 12 bases outside the gene matches. The length of the CDR3 is 15 residues. Germline V gives CDR1 SGHTA, CDR2 FQGNSA. CDR3 amino acids: CASTKFRQGGNEQFF. CDR3 DNA: TGTGCCAGCACCAAATTCAGACAGGGTGGCAATGAGCAGTTCTTC. Complete variable domain (other parts from reference TRBV7-2 and TRBJ2-1): GAGVSQSPSNKVTEKGKDVELRCDPISGHTALYWYRQSLGQGLEFLIYFQGNSAPDKSGLPSDRFSAERTGGSVSTLTIQRTQQEDSAVYLCASTKFRQGGNEQFFGPGTRLTVL.

This chain uses TRBV4-3 with TRBJ2-1, with TRBD1 as a possible D gene (5 bases). CDR3 length: 14 residues. V lost 0 bases and J 5 bases, leaving 8 bases between the germline ends. Germline V gene data show CDR1 as LGHNA and CDR2 as YSLEER. The CDR3 here is CASSQEAGHNEQFF. In DNA form, the CDR3 reads TGCGCCAGCAGCCAAGAAGCAGGGCACAATGAGCAGTTCTTC.

V is TRBV5-1 and J is TRBJ2-1, with 8 bases identical to TRBD2. There are 15 residues in the CDR3. Germline CDR1 and CDR2: SGHRS and YFSETQ. V dropped 3 bases and J dropped 9; count of bases not matched to a gene: 11. DNA for the CDR3: TGCGCCAGCAGCTCCGAGGCCGGGGGGGCAATTGAGCAGTTCTTC. This translates into CASSSEAGGAIEQFF.

This chain links TRBV29-1 with TRBJ2-3, with D tentatively TRBD1 or TRBD2 (5 bases each). Per the germline V gene, CDR1 is SQVTM and CDR2 is ANQGSEA. This CDR3 comprises 12 residues. Between the trimmed V and J ends, which lost 4 bases and 8 bases, there was a span of 13 bases. The chain's CDR3 is CSVGGQAGTQYF. The CDR3 DNA sequence: TGCAGCGTTGGGGGCCAGGCGGGTACGCAGTATTTT.

This clonotype was recorded many times. V and J are TRBV24-1 and TRBJ1-5; maybe TRBD1 (6 bases). The germline V gene encodes CDR1 KGHDR and CDR2 SFDVKD. V was pared by 0 bases and J by 12 bases, with 11 bases between. CDR3 length: 13 amino acids. The CDR3 coding sequence is TGTGCCACCAGTGATTTGCAAGGGGGGATCCAGCATTTT. Amino acid sequence: CATSDLQGGIQHF.

This clonotype appeared a few times. This rearrangement joins TRBV28 to TRBJ2-5; 9 bases are a match to TRBD1. The V segment lost 6 bases and the J segment 6 bases; nucleotides outside the gene matches: 11. CDR1 and CDR2 from the germline V gene are MDHEN and SYDVKM. This CDR3 has 15 residues. For the CDR3, the DNA is TGTGCCAGCAGAAAGCCGGGACAGGGTCGGCAGACCCAGTACTTC. Translating gives CASRKPGQGRQTQYF.